This T cell receptor beta chain was recovered during a study of blood T cell repertoires in COVID-19. The wider study: Sources were T cells, B-cell-depleted T cells, or PBMCs; the material itself was cDNA or gDNA.

The CDR3 is made up of 17 amino acids. Trimming took 1 base from V and 2 from J; bases not matched to a gene: 7. Germline V gene lookup returns CDR1 LNHDA and CDR2 SQIVND (reference sequence). In the authors' methods: Estimates of nucleated cell counts were drawn from the amplification of reference gene primers. Measured with immunoSEQ multiplex PCR; TCRdb has only the in-frame clones, and not every one. V and J calls plus clone size are reproduced from that table; the DNA served to infer D and trimming. This sample has around 69,000 clones, with 89% found just once. The chain couples TRBV19 to TRBJ2-1; 8 bases line up with TRBD2. This sequence was found in a woman aged 45-60 years with active COVID-19. Sequenced sample: peripheral blood. In nucleotides, the CDR3 is TGTGCCAGTAGTATAGTCGCGGGAGGCCGCGCCTACAATGAGCAGTTCTTC. It encodes CASSIVAGGRAYNEQFF.